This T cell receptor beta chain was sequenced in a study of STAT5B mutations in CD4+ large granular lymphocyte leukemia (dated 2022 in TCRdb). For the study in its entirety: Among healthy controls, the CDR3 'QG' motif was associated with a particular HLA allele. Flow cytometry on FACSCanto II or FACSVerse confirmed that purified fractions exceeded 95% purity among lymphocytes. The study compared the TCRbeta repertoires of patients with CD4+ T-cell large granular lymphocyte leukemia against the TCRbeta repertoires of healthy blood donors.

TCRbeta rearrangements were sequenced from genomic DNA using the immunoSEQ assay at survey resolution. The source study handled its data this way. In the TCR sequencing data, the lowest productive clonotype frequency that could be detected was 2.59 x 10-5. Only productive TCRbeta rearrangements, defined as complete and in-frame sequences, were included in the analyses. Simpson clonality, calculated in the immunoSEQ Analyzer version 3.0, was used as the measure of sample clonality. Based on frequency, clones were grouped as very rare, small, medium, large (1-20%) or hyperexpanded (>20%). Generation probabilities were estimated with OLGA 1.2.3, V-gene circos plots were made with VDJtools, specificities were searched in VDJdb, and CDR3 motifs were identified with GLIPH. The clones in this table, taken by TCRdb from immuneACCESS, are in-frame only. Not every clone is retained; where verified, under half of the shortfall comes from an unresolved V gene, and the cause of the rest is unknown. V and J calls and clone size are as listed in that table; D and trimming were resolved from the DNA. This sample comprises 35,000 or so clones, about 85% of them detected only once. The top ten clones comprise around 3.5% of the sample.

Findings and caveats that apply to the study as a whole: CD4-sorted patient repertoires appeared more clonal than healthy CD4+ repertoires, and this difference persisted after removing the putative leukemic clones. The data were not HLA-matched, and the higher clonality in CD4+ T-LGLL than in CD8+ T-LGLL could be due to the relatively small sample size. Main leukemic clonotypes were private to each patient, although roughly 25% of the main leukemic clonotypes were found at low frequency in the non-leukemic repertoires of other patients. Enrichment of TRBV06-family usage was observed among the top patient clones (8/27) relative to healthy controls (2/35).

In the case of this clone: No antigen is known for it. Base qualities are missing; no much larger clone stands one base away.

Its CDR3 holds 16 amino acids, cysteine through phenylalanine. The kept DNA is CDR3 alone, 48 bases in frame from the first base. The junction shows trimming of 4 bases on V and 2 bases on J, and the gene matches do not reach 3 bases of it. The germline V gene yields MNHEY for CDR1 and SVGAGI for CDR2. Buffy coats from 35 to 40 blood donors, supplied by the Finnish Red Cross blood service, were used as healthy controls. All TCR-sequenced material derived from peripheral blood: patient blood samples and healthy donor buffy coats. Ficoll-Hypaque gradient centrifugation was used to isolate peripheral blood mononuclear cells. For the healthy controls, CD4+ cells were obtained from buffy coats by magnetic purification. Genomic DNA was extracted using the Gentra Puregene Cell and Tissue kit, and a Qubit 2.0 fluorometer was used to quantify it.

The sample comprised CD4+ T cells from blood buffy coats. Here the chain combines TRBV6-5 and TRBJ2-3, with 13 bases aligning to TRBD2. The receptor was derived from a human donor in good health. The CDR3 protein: CASSLTSGRATDTQYF. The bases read TGTGCCAGCAGTTTAACTAGCGGGAGGGCCACAGATACGCAGTATTTT.